What follows describes a single TCR beta chain. The sample comes from a study of T cells after somatic rescue of genetic block. Here immunoSEQ multiplex PCR was the method, and the copy in TCRdb shows in-frame clones only, minus some. The data contain approximately 10,000 clones, about four fifths of them singletons. V was trimmed by 3 bases and J by 1 base, leaving 3 bases between them. CDR1 is SNHLY, CDR2 FYNNEI, per germline. The CDR3 consists of 12 residues. The sequence came from a boy aged 5-17 years. The sample comprised peripheral blood mononuclear cells (PBMCs). The V call is TRBV2, the J call TRBJ1-2, with D unclear. The CDR3 DNA follows: TGTGCCAGCAGTGACAGTAACTATGGCTACACCTTC. This sequence encodes CASSDSNYGYTF.